Listed below are T cell receptor beta chains from one sample, sequenced in a study of blood T cell repertoires in COVID-19. Assay: immunoSEQ multiplex PCR; the TCRdb copy retains only in-frame clones and omits some. Of fewer than 300,000 clones listed, 65% to 90% are singletons. Sequenced: peripheral blood. The receptors stem from a woman aged 55-70 years with active or convalescent COVID-19. Each CDR3 is given with its conserved first and last residue. Fields, in order: D gene, J gene, V gene, CDR3 length, clone size, CDR3 DNA, CDR3 protein. The D gene is left open where the match is weak. Clone size is stated in some rows and not others, as once, few, many or a class when expanded.

NA TRBJ2-3 TRBV27 14 NA TGTGCCAGCAGTCTCTCATACTTCTTAGATACGCAGTATTTT CASSLSYFLDTQYF
TRBD1 TRBJ1-6 TRBV6-5 16 NA TGTGCCAGCAGTTCCGATTCGACAGGGGGCCATTCACCCCTCCACTTT CASSSDSTGGHSPLHF
TRBD1 TRBJ1-2 TRBV14 15 NA TGTGCCAGCAGCATTCAACCGGGACAGGGACATGGCTACACCTTC CASSIQPGQGHGYTF
NA TRBJ2-7 TRBV5-5 12 once TGTGCCAGCAGAACGGACAGCTACGAGCAGTACTTC CASRTDSYEQYF
NA TRBJ2-3 TRBV3-1/TRBV3-2 14 NA TGTGCCAGCAGCCGCTCGGACTCTACAGATACGCAGTATTTT CASSRSDSTDTQYF
NA TRBJ1-4 TRBV3-1/TRBV3-2 15 NA TGTGCCAGCAGCCTACAGGACACGCCAAATGAAAAACTGTTTTTT CASSLQDTPNEKLFF
NA TRBJ1-1 TRBV6-5 14 NA TGTGCCAGCAGTTGGCAGGGTTCGAACACTGAAGCTTTCTTT CASSWQGSNTEAFF
TRBD2 TRBJ2-3 TRBV9 16 NA TGTGCCAGCAGCGTAGTTGGGCGGGGGGGCACAGATACGCAGTATTTT CASSVVGRGGTDTQYF
TRBD1 TRBJ1-1 TRBV7-9 14 once TGTGCCAGCAGCTGGGGGACAGCGAACACTGAAGCTTTCTTT CASSWGTANTEAFF
NA TRBJ2-2 TRBV7-2 13 NA TGTGCCAGCAGCCAAACGAACACCGGGGAGCTGTTTTTT CASSQTNTGELFF
NA TRBJ1-5 TRBV19 15 once TGTGCCAGTAGTCTACCCAGGCCTAGCAATCAGCCCCAGCATTTT CASSLPRPSNQPQHF
TRBD1 TRBJ1-1 TRBV10-2 15 NA TGCGCCAGCAGTGACAGACAGGGTATGAGGACTGAAGCTTTCTTT CASSDRQGMRTEAFF
NA TRBJ2-2 TRBV18 15 NA TGTGCCAGCTCACTTTCAGGGTACAACACCGGGGAGCTGTTTTTT CASSLSGYNTGELFF
NA TRBJ1-3 TRBV19 16 NA TGTGCCAGTAGTATTCGGCAGGGAAGCTCTGGAAACACCATATATTTT CASSIRQGSSGNTIYF
TRBD1 TRBJ1-5 TRBV24-1 14 few TGTGCCACCCAGGGGGCAGGGAGCAATCAGCCCCAGCATTTT CATQGAGSNQPQHF
NA TRBJ1-4 TRBV5-1 17 once TGCGCCAGCAGCGGGGGTGCGACAGGAACAACTAATGAAAAACTGTTTTTT CASSGGATGTTNEKLFF
TRBD2 TRBJ2-7 TRBV7-9 15 NA TGTGCCAGCAGCTCTAGACTAGCGGGGCGCTACGAGCAGTACTTC CASSSRLAGRYEQYF
TRBD1 TRBJ2-1 TRBV9 15 NA TGTGCCAGCAGCGTAGTTGTTCAGGGGGCCGATGAGCAGTTCTTC CASSVVVQGADEQFF
NA TRBJ1-1 TRBV3-1/TRBV3-2 15 NA TGTGCCAGCAGCCAATACGGGTTGGCGAACACTGAAGCTTTCTTT CASSQYGLANTEAFF
TRBD1 TRBJ1-5 TRBV25-1 13 NA TGTGCCAGCAGGGGGACAGTGGATCAGCCCCAGCATTTT CASRGTVDQPQHF
TRBD1 TRBJ1-2 TRBV6-6 14 NA TGTGCCAGCAGTCAACGGGACAGCACCTATGGCTACACCTTC CASSQRDSTYGYTF
NA TRBJ1-2 TRBV7-2 14 once TGTGCCAGCAGCAGCGCAGCGTTCGGGGATGGCTACACCTTC CASSSAAFGDGYTF
NA TRBJ1-4 TRBV9 15 NA TGTGCCAGCAGCCTCCGACAGACAGCTAATGAAAAACTGTTTTTT CASSLRQTANEKLFF
TRBD2 TRBJ2-2 TRBV3-1/TRBV3-2 17 NA TGTGCCAGCAGCCGCCCTCCAGCGGGGGAAAACACCGGGGAGCTGTTTTTT CASSRPPAGENTGELFF
TRBD1 TRBJ1-4 TRBV4-1 14 few TGCGCCAGCAGAGGGGGACAGCCTGGTGAAAAACTGTTTTTT CASRGGQPGEKLFF
NA TRBJ1-5 TRBV3-1/TRBV3-2 15 NA TGTGCCAGCAGCCTTGGGACTGGCGGCAATCAGCCCCAGCATTTT CASSLGTGGNQPQHF
NA TRBJ1-1 TRBV7-8 14 NA TGTGCCAGCAGCGAGCGGGTCCGGGGGGGAGAAGCTTTCTTT CASSERVRGGEAFF
NA TRBJ2-5 TRBV29-1 12 once TGCAGCGGAGCTAGCAGCCAAGAGACCCAGTACTTC CSGASSQETQYF
NA TRBJ2-3 TRBV5-4 17 few TGTGCCAGCAGCCGCTATCCAGGGGACGAGAGAACAGATACGCAGTATTTT CASSRYPGDERTDTQYF
TRBD1 TRBJ1-1 TRBV7-2 14 NA TGTGCCAGCAGCTTCACAGGGGTCGGCACTGAAGCTTTCTTT CASSFTGVGTEAFF
NA TRBJ2-1 TRBV11-2 13 NA TGTGCCAGCAGCTTAGATCAACGGGGGGAGCAGTTCTTC CASSLDQRGEQFF
NA TRBJ1-1 TRBV7-9 14 NA TGTGCCAGCAGCTTCTGGGACACGAACACTGAAGCTTTCTTT CASSFWDTNTEAFF
NA TRBJ2-1 TRBV4-3 16 NA TGCGCCAGCAGCCATCTTAGGGGGGGCTCCTACAATGAGCAGTTCTTC CASSHLRGGSYNEQFF
TRBD1 TRBJ2-1 TRBV3-1/TRBV3-2 13 NA TGTGCCAGCTCTGGGACAGTAGGTATTGAGCAGTTCTTC CASSGTVGIEQFF
NA TRBJ1-3 TRBV29-1 13 NA TGCAGCGTTGAAGACAGGAGGGCCAACACCATATATTTT CSVEDRRANTIYF
NA TRBJ2-2 TRBV5-4 16 few TGTGCCAGCAGCTTGGACAGGGCCGCGAACACCGGGGAGCTGTTTTTT CASSLDRAANTGELFF
TRBD1 TRBJ2-4 TRBV12-3/TRBV12-4 12 NA TGTGCCAGCAGTTTATCAGGGGGACGACAGTACTTC CASSLSGGRQYF
TRBD1 TRBJ1-2 TRBV9 14 NA TGTGCCAGCAGCGGTCGGGACAGGGCGGGGGGCTACACCTTC CASSGRDRAGGYTF
NA TRBJ1-1 TRBV21-1 15 NA TGTGCCAGCAGCAAACGGGTCATAAGGGGCACTGAAGCTTTCTTT CASSKRVIRGTEAFF
NA TRBJ2-1 TRBV6-2/TRBV6-3 14 NA TGTGCCAGCAGTTACAATCCGACTACTAACGAGCAGTTCTTC CASSYNPTTNEQFF
TRBD2 TRBJ2-3 TRBV7-9 19 NA TGTGCCAGCAGCTTAACAGTGGTGCGGGAGGGGACGCGCACAGATACGCAGTATTTT CASSLTVVREGTRTDTQYF
NA TRBJ2-2 TRBV9 13 NA TGTGCCAGCTCCGGGGGTGGCACCGGGGAGCTGTTTTTT CASSGGGTGELFF
TRBD2 TRBJ2-3 TRBV7-2 18 few TGTGCCAGCAGCTTAGCTCTAGCGGGGGGGCCTAGCACAGATACGCAGTATTTT CASSLALAGGPSTDTQYF
TRBD1 TRBJ1-1 TRBV27 13 NA TGTGCCAGCAGTTGGACAGGGGACACTGAAGCTTTCTTT CASSWTGDTEAFF
TRBD1 TRBJ2-7 TRBV11-1 16 NA TGTGCCAGCAGCTCCGGGACAGGGTCGATAACCTACGAGCAGTACTTC CASSSGTGSITYEQYF
TRBD2 TRBJ2-3 TRBV2 14 once TGTGCCACCGAGCGGGGGCCAAGCACAGATACGCAGTATTTT CATERGPSTDTQYF
TRBD1 TRBJ1-5 TRBV7-2 15 NA TGTGCCAGCAGCTCGTCAGGGACAGCCAATCAGCCCCAGCATTTT CASSSSGTANQPQHF
NA TRBJ2-7 TRBV29-1 15 NA TGCAGCGGTTCAGCCGCCAGGGGAAGAAACTACGAGCAGTACTTC CSGSAARGRNYEQYF
NA TRBJ2-3 TRBV4-3 16 NA TGCGCCAGCAGGCACACCTGGGGTGGGGGCGCAGATACGCAGTATTTT CASRHTWGGGADTQYF
NA TRBJ2-3 TRBV3-1/TRBV3-2 14 NA TGTGCCAGCAGCCAAGCATCCCGGGCAGATACGCAGTATTTT CASSQASRADTQYF
NA TRBJ1-5 TRBV19 17 few TGTGCCAGTAGTATTGGTACAGGAGGGGATAGCAATCAGCCCCAGCATTTT CASSIGTGGDSNQPQHF
NA TRBJ1-3 TRBV7-9 15 NA TGTGCCAGCAGCTTAGAGGGGTCATCTGGAAACACCATATATTTT CASSLEGSSGNTIYF
NA TRBJ2-3 TRBV9 13 NA TGTGCCAGCAGCGTAGGAGAGCCAGATACGCAGTATTTT CASSVGEPDTQYF
NA TRBJ1-2 TRBV19 13 NA TGTGCCAGTAGTCCTACTCCAGGGATTGGCTACACCTTC CASSPTPGIGYTF
NA TRBJ2-2 TRBV2 14 NA TGTGCCAGCAGGACAGGCCTCAACACCGGGGAGCTGTTTTTT CASRTGLNTGELFF
TRBD1 TRBJ1-6 TRBV25-1 15 NA TGTGCCAGCAGTGGTGGGACAGGATATAATTCACCCCTCCACTTT CASSGGTGYNSPLHF
TRBD1 TRBJ2-1 TRBV5-4 15 NA TGTGCCAGCAGCGGCAGGACAGGGACTTACAATGAGCAGTTCTTC CASSGRTGTYNEQFF